The 30 T cell receptor beta chains below come from one sample, sequenced in a study of blood T cell repertoires in COVID-19. The table came from immunoSEQ multiplex PCR; TCRdb's copy has only in-frame clones and leaves some out. The table shows approximately 180,000 clones, with 70% to 90% occurring only once. The sequenced material came from peripheral blood. These receptors were obtained from a human donor in a cohort sampled during active COVID-19.

The gene calls are TRBV28 and TRBJ2-7; D possibly corresponds to TRBD2 (6 bases). CDR1 and CDR2 from the germline V gene are MDHEN and SYDVKM. CDR3 length: 13 residues. Trimming cost V 10 bases and J 0 bases, with 13 bases left between them. The CDR3: CAIQLTSSYEQYF. In DNA form, the CDR3 reads TGTGCCATCCAGCTGACTAGCTCCTACGAGCAGTACTTC.

The chain carries TRBV5-4 and TRBJ1-5, with D perhaps TRBD1 (6 bases). The V and J ends lost 4 bases and 3 bases respectively, with 11 bases between them. There are 14 residues in the CDR3. Per germline, CDR1 SGHNT and CDR2 YYREEE (reference sequence). The CDR3 DNA is TGTGCCAGCAGCAACGGACAGAACAATCAGCCCCAGCATTTT. Its protein is CASSNGQNNQPQHF. The whole variable domain, remainder taken from reference TRBV5-4 and TRBJ1-5, is ETGVTQSPTHLIKTRGQQVTLRCSSQSGHNTVSWYQQALGQGPQFIFQYYREEENGRGNFPPRFSGLQFPNYSSELNVNALELDDSALYLCASSNGQNNQPQHFGDGTRLSIL.

The chain uses TRBV7-2 and TRBJ2-5, with TRBD2 identical over 8 bases. V shed 5 bases, J shed 6 bases, and the junction held 8 bases outside the gene matches. This CDR3 contains 14 residues. The germline V gene encodes CDR1 SGHTA and CDR2 FQGNSA. The CDR3 region has the DNA TGTGCCAGCAGCCCAGGACTAGCCGAAAAGACCCAGTACTTC. It yields the protein CASSPGLAEKTQYF.

This clone is a singleton in its sample. The chain combines TRBV9 with TRBJ2-3; 8 positions agree with TRBD2. V lost 4 bases and J lost 4; bases outside the gene matches: 11. The CDR3 is 16 residues long. Per germline, CDR1 SGDLS and CDR2 YYNGEE. The CDR3 loop is CASSPRAIAGPDTQYF. The CDR3 bases are TGTGCCAGCAGCCCCAGGGCAATAGCGGGGCCAGATACGCAGTATTTT.

The chain is built from TRBV9 and TRBJ1-6, with a weak D call TRBD1 (6 bases). The CDR3 has 15 residues. Trimming left V 0 bases short and J 9 bases short, with 13 bases between. Germline V gene lookup returns CDR1 SGDLS and CDR2 YYNGEE. The CDR3 reads CASSVGQAIGSPLHF. The CDR3 DNA reads TGTGCCAGCAGCGTAGGACAGGCAATTGGTTCACCCCTCCACTTT.

This clone was counted only a few times. V usage is TRBV7-2 and J usage is TRBJ2-1; D gene ambiguous. Germline V CDR1 and CDR2: SGHTA, FQGNSA. The CDR3 length is 16 residues. V was trimmed by 4 bases and J by 2 bases, leaving 15 bases between them. The CDR3 protein is CASSSRSSHPYNEQFF. CDR3 coding DNA: TGTGCCAGCAGCTCTCGATCCTCACACCCCTACAATGAGCAGTTCTTC.

This chain uses TRBV5-8 with TRBJ1-4; TRBD1 might be the D (5 bases). Germline V lookup: CDR1 SGHTS, CDR2 YDEGEE. Trimming took 4 bases from V and 8 from J, leaving 12 bases between them. CDR3 length equals 13 residues. For the CDR3, the DNA is TGTGCCAGCAGCCCCGGGACTCGGGAAAAACTGTTTTTT. It is translated as CASSPGTREKLFF.

This sequence joins TRBV15 and TRBJ2-7; D might be TRBD2 (7 bases). Trimming shortened V by 5 bases and J by 3 bases, and 14 bases separated the two germline ends. In germline, CDR1 is LNHNV, CDR2 YYDKDF (reference sequence). The CDR3 spans 14 residues. CDR3 in amino acids: CATSGGAGLYEQYF. CDR3 DNA sequence: TGTGCCACCAGCGGGGGGGCCGGGCTCTACGAGCAGTACTTC. The full variable domain, completed using reference TRBV15 and TRBJ2-7, is DAMVIQNPRYQVTQFGKPVTLSCSQTLNHNVMYWYQQKSSQAPKLLFHYYDKDFNNEADTPDNFQSRRPNTSFCFLDIRSPGLGDTAMYLCATSGGAGLYEQYFGPGTRLTVT.

The V gene is TRBV7-2, the J gene TRBJ2-5; D is uncertain. Trimming shortened V by 4 bases and J by 7 bases, and 13 bases separated the two germline ends. Germline CDR1 is SGHTA and CDR2 is FQGNSA. The CDR3 loop spans 13 amino acids. The CDR3 sequence: CASSSDGPGTQYF. Here the CDR3 DNA reads TGTGCCAGCAGCTCAGACGGTCCGGGGACCCAGTACTTC. Using reference TRBV7-2 and TRBJ2-5 for the parts outside the CDR3, the full variable domain is GAGVSQSPSNKVTEKGKDVELRCDPISGHTALYWYRQSLGQGLEFLIYFQGNSAPDKSGLPSDRFSAERTGGSVSTLTIQRTQQEDSAVYLCASSSDGPGTQYFGPGTRLLVL.

The chain links TRBV4-2 to TRBJ2-7; 10 bases line up with TRBD2. V lost 0 bases and J lost 5; bases outside the gene matches: 1. CDR1 and CDR2 from the germline V gene are LGHNA and YNFKEQ. This CDR3 contains 14 residues. CDR3 loop: CASSQELAGHEQYF. Written as DNA, the CDR3 is TGTGCCAGCAGCCAAGAACTAGCGGGACACGAGCAGTACTTC.

This clone was detected a few times. The chain employs TRBV27 and TRBJ2-5; no reliable D call. Trimming removed 2 bases at V and 2 bases at J, with 18 bases between. The CDR3 is 17 amino acids. CDR1 and CDR2 (germline): MNHEY, SMNVEV (reference sequence). The chain's CDR3 is CASSLSYVRGPQETQYF. The CDR3, as DNA: TGTGCCAGCAGTTTAAGCTATGTCCGTGGGCCACAAGAGACCCAGTACTTC.

The gene calls are TRBV7-2 and TRBJ1-2; D remains ambiguous. The V end was cut by 2 bases, the J end by 1 base, with 11 bases between. Germline V CDR1 and CDR2: SGHTA, FQGNSA. This CDR3 has 15 residues. The CDR3 DNA reads TGTGCCAGCAGCTTAACAGCAGGTTTTAACTATGGCTACACCTTC. Protein product: CASSLTAGFNYGYTF.

Comments on this clone: In the same sample, other DNA sequences code for this CDR3. The V call is TRBV10-3, the J call TRBJ2-7; TRBD1 agrees at 8 bases. V dropped 6 bases and J dropped 3; count of bases not matched to a gene: 1. The CDR3 is 12 amino acids. The germline V gene encodes CDR1 ENHRY and CDR2 SYGVKD. The CDR3 sequence: CAISGQGYEQYF. The CDR3 DNA sequence: TGTGCCATCAGCGGACAGGGCTACGAGCAGTACTTC.

This chain connects TRBV5-6 to TRBJ2-7, with TRBD1 identical over 7 bases. Germline CDR1 reads SGHDT; CDR2 reads YYEEEE. CDR3 length: 17 residues. The ends lost 3 bases at V and 2 bases at J; junction bases unmatched: 14. DNA of the CDR3: TGTGCCAGCAGCTCTGTACCGAGGCAGACAGGGACCTACGAGCAGTACTTC. It codes for CASSSVPRQTGTYEQYF.

CDR3 sequence: CASSLAGGADTGELFF. CDR3 nucleotide sequence: TGTGCCAGCAGCTTGGCCGGGGGGGCGGACACCGGGGAGCTGTTTTTT. V gene TRBV5-6 combines with J gene TRBJ2-2; TRBD2 aligns across 8 bases. After removal of 0 bases from V and 3 bases from J, the junction contained 4 bases not matched to a gene. Germline V CDR1 and CDR2: SGHDT, YYEEEE. The CDR3 has 16 residues.

The V and J genes are TRBV5-6 and TRBJ2-7, with 12 bases aligning to TRBD1. Germline CDR1 reads SGHDT; CDR2 reads YYEEEE. The CDR3 length is 14 residues. V shed 3 bases, J shed 6 bases, and the junction held 4 bases outside the gene matches. CDR3 DNA sequence: TGTGCCAGCAGCTGGGACAGGGGGCTATCCGAGCAGTACTTC. As protein: CASSWDRGLSEQYF.

V and J are TRBV7-9 and TRBJ1-5; the match to TRBD1 covers 7 bases. Germline lookup yields CDR1 SEHNR and CDR2 FQNEAQ (reference sequence). This CDR3 region has 16 residues. With V trimmed by 4 bases and J by 4 bases, 10 bases remained unmatched. This chain's CDR3 is CASSSDRAGWNQPQHF. The CDR3 DNA follows: TGTGCCAGCAGCTCCGACAGGGCTGGTTGGAATCAGCCCCAGCATTTT.

The V call is TRBV6-2 or TRBV6-3, the J call TRBJ2-1, with no clear D. The CDR3 sequence is 13 residues long. Germline CDR1 is MNHEY and CDR2 is SVGEGT. V lost 1 base to trimming and J lost 5 bases, with 6 bases between them. CDR3 protein: CASSYWLHNEQFF. The CDR3 DNA reads as TGTGCCAGCAGTTACTGGCTCCACAATGAGCAGTTCTTC.

A single count supports this clone. The CDR3 bases are TGTGCCAGCAGCTTCCGGGACACCGCCCGCACCTACGAGCAGTACTTC. Its translation is CASSFRDTARTYEQYF. The gene calls are TRBV7-2 and TRBJ2-7, with D maybe TRBD1 (6 bases). Deletions cut 3 bases from V and 2 bases from J, with 17 bases between. The CDR3 runs 16 residues. From germline, CDR1 is SGHTA and CDR2 FQGNSA.

The chain employs TRBV6-5 and TRBJ2-7, with 7 bases lining up with TRBD1. Germline CDR1 is MNHEY and CDR2 is SVGAGI. V was pared by 6 bases and J by 0 bases, with 5 bases of the junction left unmatched. This CDR3 has 14 residues. This CDR3 is CASRGQSISYEQYF. For the CDR3, the DNA is TGTGCCAGCAGGGGACAGTCTATCTCCTACGAGCAGTACTTC.

Written as DNA, the CDR3 is TGTGCCAGCAGCTTAGTAGCGGGCGAAGTTGGAGGAAACACCATATATTTT. Translation: CASSLVAGEVGGNTIYF. The chain is built from TRBV7-2 and TRBJ1-3; D is unclear. The germline V gene has CDR1 SGHTA and CDR2 FQGNSA. V was trimmed by 1 base and J by 4 bases, leaving 17 bases between them. The length of the CDR3 is 17 residues.

The V call is TRBV28, the J call TRBJ1-1; D remains ambiguous. V lost 4 bases and J lost 4, with 13 bases in between. The CDR3 contains 14 residues. CDR1 and CDR2 from the germline V gene are MDHEN and SYDVKM. The CDR3, as DNA: TGTGCCAGCAGTTCAGACCCGGGGAGCACTGAAGCTTTCTTT. Its translation is CASSSDPGSTEAFF.

This chain uses TRBV11-2 with TRBJ1-1; no clear D. The CDR3 loop spans 16 amino acids. CDR1 is SGHAT and CDR2 is FQNNGV in the germline V gene. V shed 0 bases and J shed 1 base, with 12 bases lying between them. CDR3 DNA: TGTGCCAGCAGCTTAGACGGCGGGGTGTCGAACACTGAAGCTTTCTTT. Protein sequence: CASSLDGGVSNTEAFF.

The V gene is TRBV5-1, the J gene TRBJ2-1; D perhaps matches TRBD2 (6 bases). The V end was cut by 6 bases, the J end by 0 bases, with 16 bases between. Germline V gene lookup returns CDR1 SGHRS and CDR2 YFSETQ. The CDR3 loop spans 16 amino acids. The CDR3 region is CASNGGTASSYNEQFF. DNA of the CDR3: TGCGCCAGCAACGGTGGGACTGCTAGCTCCTACAATGAGCAGTTCTTC. Full variable domain (missing parts from reference TRBV5-1 and TRBJ2-1): KAGVTQTPRYLIKTRGQQVTLSCSPISGHRSVSWYQQTPGQGLQFLFEYFSETQRNKGNFPGRFSGRQFSNSRSEMNVSTLELGDSALYLCASNGGTASSYNEQFFGPGTRLTVL.

In its sample, this clone was seen a few times. The chain couples TRBV5-1 to TRBJ2-1; 9 positions agree with TRBD2. CDR3 length: 14 amino acids. The V gene's germline CDR1 is SGHRS and CDR2 YFSETQ. J lost 9 bases, V lost 4 bases, and 8 bases had no gene match. CDR3 DNA sequence: TGCGCCAGCAGCCGCGGGGGGGCCCTCGGTGAGCAGTTCTTC. Residues: CASSRGGALGEQFF. The full variable domain, completed using reference TRBV5-1 and TRBJ2-1, is KAGVTQTPRYLIKTRGQQVTLSCSPISGHRSVSWYQQTPGQGLQFLFEYFSETQRNKGNFPGRFSGRQFSNSRSEMNVSTLELGDSALYLCASSRGGALGEQFFGPGTRLTVL.

This clone was found many times. The V gene is TRBV29-1, the J gene TRBJ2-7, with 9 bases fitting TRBD1. CDR3 length: 14 residues. CDR1 and CDR2 from the germline V gene are SQVTM and ANQGSEA. The V and J ends lost 7 bases and 1 base, in that order; junction bases with no gene match: 8. CDR3 region: CSAVDRGLSYEQYF. As DNA, the CDR3 is TGCAGCGCCGTGGACAGGGGCCTTTCCTACGAGCAGTACTTC.

The V call is TRBV28, the J call TRBJ2-4; perhaps TRBD1 as D (5 bases). Trimming took 10 bases from V and 1 from J, leaving 11 bases between them. This CDR3 region has 13 residues. The germline gives CDR1 MDHEN, CDR2 SYDVKM. The CDR3 loop is CATQGRAKNIQYF. CDR3 DNA sequence: TGTGCCACTCAGGGTCGGGCCAAAAACATTCAGTACTTC.

This chain links TRBV6-2 or TRBV6-3 with TRBJ1-5; weak D call: TRBD1 (5 bases). The V gene lost 6 bases and the J gene lost 0 bases, with 12 bases spanning the gap. The germline V gene encodes CDR1 MNHEY and CDR2 SVGEGT. There are 15 residues in the CDR3. The CDR3 loop is CASSRGGTSNQPQHF. For the CDR3, the DNA is TGTGCCAGCAGCCGCGGGGGGACTAGCAATCAGCCCCAGCATTTT.

This clone turned up a few times. This chain connects TRBV4-1 to TRBJ1-1; 8 bases are a match to TRBD1. This CDR3 region has 15 residues. Germline assignment: CDR1 MGHRA and CDR2 YSYEKL. V gave up 4 bases and J gave up 1 base; unmatched junction bases: 5. The CDR3 here is CASSLRQGTNTEAFF. DNA for the CDR3: TGCGCCAGCAGCCTGAGACAGGGGACGAACACTGAAGCTTTCTTT.

In its sample, this clone was seen a few times. V usage is TRBV7-9 and J usage is TRBJ2-7; 7 nucleotides line up with TRBD1. From germline, CDR1 is SEHNR and CDR2 FQNEAQ (reference sequence). This CDR3 region has 14 residues. V lost 4 bases, J lost 1 base, and 4 bases stayed unmatched. The CDR3 region has the DNA TGTGCCAGCAGCTCAGACAGGGTTTCCTACGAGCAGTACTTC. Protein product: CASSSDRVSYEQYF.